Sequencing of this T cell receptor (beta chain) was carried out in a study of blood T cells in healthy people across ages. Per germline, CDR1 MDHEN and CDR2 SYDVKM. The CDR3 spans 15 residues. V lost 8 bases and J lost 0; bases outside the gene matches: 7. This clonotype was counted ten times or more. Antigen: not known. For the second PCR, which ran for about 6 to 11 cycles, a sample-barcoded 5' primer and a J-beta primer mix were used. Sequencing of every sample gave 2.5 million or more CDR3-containing paired-end reads. A single record per CDR3 protein comes from TCRdb applying MiXCR to the 5' RACE reads. The sample gives around 1,500,000 distinct CDR3 sequences, about 28% of which show up once; approximately 7.7% is in the top ten. Per-sample yields of isolated PBMCs were at least 6 million. Study results and limitations: CMV status of donors was unknown, possibly confounding expanded clonotype changes.

Sample: blood. This clonotype was obtained from a woman aged 25 to 39 in good health. V and J are TRBV28 and TRBJ2-7, with 10 bases identical to TRBD1. The CDR3 spells CASLGGTGASYEQYF. In DNA, the CDR3 is TGTGCCAGCTTAGGAGGGACAGGGGCCTCCTACGAGCAGTACTTC.